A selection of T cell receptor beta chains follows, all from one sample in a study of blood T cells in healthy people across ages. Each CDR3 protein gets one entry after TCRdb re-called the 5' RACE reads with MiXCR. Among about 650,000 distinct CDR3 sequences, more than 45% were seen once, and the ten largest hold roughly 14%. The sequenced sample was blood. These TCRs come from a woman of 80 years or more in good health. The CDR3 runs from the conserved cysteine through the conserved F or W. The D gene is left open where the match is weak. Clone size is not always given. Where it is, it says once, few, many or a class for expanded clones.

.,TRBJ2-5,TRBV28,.,CASRRETQYF,TGTGCCAGCCGGCGAGAGACCCAGTACTTC
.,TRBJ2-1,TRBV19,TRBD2,CASRSRAGDFEQFF,TGTGCCAGTAGGTCTCGGGCGGGAGATTTTGAGCAGTTCTTC
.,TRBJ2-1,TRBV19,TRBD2,CASSIDRLYDGGREQFF,TGTGCCAGTAGTATAGATCGGTTATATGACGGGGGGAGGGAGCAGTTCTTC
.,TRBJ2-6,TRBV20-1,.,CSARDLRAPGPGANVLTF,TGCAGTGCTAGAGATTTGCGGGCCCCAGGCCCTGGGGCCAACGTCCTGACTTTC
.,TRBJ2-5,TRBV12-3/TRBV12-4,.,CASRRALETQYF,TGTGCCAGTAGACGAGCGTTGGAGACCCAGTACTTC
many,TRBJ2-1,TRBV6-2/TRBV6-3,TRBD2,CASIGGGGAYNEQFF,TGTGCCAGCATTGGAGGCGGGGGGGCCTACAATGAGCAGTTCTTC
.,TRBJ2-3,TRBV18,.,CASASTGNTDTQYF,TGTGCCAGCGCCTCGACGGGAAACACAGATACGCAGTATTTT
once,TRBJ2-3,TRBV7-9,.,CASTQSRGEDTQYF,TGTGCCAGCACCCAATCCCGAGGGGAAGATACGCAGTATTTT
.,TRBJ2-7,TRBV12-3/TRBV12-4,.,CASSWAGGQLHEQYF,TGTGCCAGCAGTTGGGCGGGGGGACAGCTCCACGAGCAGTACTTC
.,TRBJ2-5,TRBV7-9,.,CASSLNPQKGVQYF,TGTGCCAGCAGCTTAAACCCCCAGAAGGGCGTGCAGTACTTC
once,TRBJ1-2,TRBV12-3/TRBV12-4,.,CASSPGWLYTF,TGTGCCAGCAGTCCAGGTTGGCTCTACACCTTC
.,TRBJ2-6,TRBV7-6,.,CASSLAGFSGANVLTF,TGTGCCAGCAGCTTGGCGGGGTTCTCTGGGGCCAACGTCCTGACTTTC
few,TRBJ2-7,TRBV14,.,CASSQVSGSYEQYF,TGTGCCAGCAGCCAAGTTTCTGGGTCCTACGAGCAGTACTTC